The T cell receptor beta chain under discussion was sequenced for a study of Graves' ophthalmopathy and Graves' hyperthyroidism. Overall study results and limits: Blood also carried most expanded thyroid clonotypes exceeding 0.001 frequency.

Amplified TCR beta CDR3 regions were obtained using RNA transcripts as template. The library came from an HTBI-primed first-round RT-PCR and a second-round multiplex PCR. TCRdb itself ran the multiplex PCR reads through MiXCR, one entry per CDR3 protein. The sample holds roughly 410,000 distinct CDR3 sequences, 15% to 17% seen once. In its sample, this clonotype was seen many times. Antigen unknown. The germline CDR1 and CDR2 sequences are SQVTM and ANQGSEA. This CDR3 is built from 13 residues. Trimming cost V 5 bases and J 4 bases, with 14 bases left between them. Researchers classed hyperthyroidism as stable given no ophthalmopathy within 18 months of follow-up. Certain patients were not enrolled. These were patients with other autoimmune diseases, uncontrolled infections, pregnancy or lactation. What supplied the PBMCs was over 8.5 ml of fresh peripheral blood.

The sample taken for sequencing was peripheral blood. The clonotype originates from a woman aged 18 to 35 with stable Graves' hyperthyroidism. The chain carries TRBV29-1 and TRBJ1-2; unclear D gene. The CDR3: CSVMLQNTYGYTF. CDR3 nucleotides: TGCAGCGTTATGCTCCAGAATACCTATGGCTACACCTTC.